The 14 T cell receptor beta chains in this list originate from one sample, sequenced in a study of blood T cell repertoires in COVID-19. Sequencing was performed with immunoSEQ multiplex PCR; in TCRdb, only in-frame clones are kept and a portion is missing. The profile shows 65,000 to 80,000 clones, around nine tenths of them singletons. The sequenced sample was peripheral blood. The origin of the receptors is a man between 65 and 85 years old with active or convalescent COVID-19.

The CDR3 protein is CASSSGTIRDEQFF. In DNA form, the CDR3 reads TGCGCCAGCAGCTCCGGGACAATAAGGGATGAGCAGTTCTTC. The rearrangement joins TRBV5-1 to TRBJ2-1; tentative D call: TRBD1 (6 bases). The CDR3 has 14 residues. Germline CDR1 is SGHRS and CDR2 is YFSETQ. V was clipped by 3 bases and J by 8 bases, with 15 bases between them.

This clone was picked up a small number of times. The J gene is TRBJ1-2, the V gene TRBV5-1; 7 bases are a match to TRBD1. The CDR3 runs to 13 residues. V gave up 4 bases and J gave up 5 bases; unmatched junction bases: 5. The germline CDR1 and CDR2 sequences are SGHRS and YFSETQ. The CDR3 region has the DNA TGCGCCAGCAGCGACGGGACAGCATATGGCTACACCTTC. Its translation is CASSDGTAYGYTF.

In DNA form, the CDR3 reads TGTGCCAGTAGACCGCAGGGGGCTGGGGCCAACGTCCTGACTTTC. Its translation: CASRPQGAGANVLTF. V is TRBV27 and J is TRBJ2-6; 7 nucleotides match TRBD1. Germline V CDR1 and CDR2: MNHEY, SMNVEV (reference sequence). This CDR3 spans 15 amino acids. Trimming removed 9 bases from V and 2 bases from J; junction bases left unmatched: 7.

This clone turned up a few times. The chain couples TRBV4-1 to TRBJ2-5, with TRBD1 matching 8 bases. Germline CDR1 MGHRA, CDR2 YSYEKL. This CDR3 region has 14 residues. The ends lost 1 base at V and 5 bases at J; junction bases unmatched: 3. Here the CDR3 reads CASSQGTGWETQYF. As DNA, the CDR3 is TGCGCCAGCAGCCAAGGGACAGGGTGGGAGACCCAGTACTTC.

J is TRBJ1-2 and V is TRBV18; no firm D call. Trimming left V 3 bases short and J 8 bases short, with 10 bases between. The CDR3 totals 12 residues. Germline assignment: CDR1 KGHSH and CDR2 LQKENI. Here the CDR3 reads CASSPYSRGYTF. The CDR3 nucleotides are TGTGCCAGCTCACCCTACAGCCGGGGCTACACCTTC.

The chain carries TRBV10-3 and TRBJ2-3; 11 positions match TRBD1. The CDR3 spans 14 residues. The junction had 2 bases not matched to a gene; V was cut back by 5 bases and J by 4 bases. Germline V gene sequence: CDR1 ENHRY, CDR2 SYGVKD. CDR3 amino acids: CAISPGQGADTQYF. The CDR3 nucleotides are TGTGCCATCAGTCCGGGACAGGGGGCAGATACGCAGTATTTT.

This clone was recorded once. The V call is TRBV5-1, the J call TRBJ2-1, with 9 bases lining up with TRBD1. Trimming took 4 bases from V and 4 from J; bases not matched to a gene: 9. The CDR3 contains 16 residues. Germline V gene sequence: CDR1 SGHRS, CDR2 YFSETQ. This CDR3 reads CASSPSWTGVYNEQFF. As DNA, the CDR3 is TGCGCCAGCAGCCCCAGTTGGACAGGGGTTTACAATGAGCAGTTCTTC. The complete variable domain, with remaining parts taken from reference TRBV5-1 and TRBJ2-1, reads KAGVTQTPRYLIKTRGQQVTLSCSPISGHRSVSWYQQTPGQGLQFLFEYFSETQRNKGNFPGRFSGRQFSNSRSEMNVSTLELGDSALYLCASSPSWTGVYNEQFFGPGTRLTVL.

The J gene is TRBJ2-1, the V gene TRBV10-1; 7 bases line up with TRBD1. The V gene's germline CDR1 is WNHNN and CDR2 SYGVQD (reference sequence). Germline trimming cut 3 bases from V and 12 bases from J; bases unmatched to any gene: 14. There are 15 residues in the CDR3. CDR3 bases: TGCGCCAGCAGTGACGGGCTACTAGTAGCAGGGGGGCAGTTCTTC. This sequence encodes CASSDGLLVAGGQFF.

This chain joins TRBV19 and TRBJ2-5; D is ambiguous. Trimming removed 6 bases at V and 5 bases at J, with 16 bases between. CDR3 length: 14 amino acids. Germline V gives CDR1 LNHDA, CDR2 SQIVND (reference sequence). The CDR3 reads CASSPTTLRETQYF. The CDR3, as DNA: TGTGCCAGTAGCCCTACAACACTCAGGGAGACCCAGTACTTC.

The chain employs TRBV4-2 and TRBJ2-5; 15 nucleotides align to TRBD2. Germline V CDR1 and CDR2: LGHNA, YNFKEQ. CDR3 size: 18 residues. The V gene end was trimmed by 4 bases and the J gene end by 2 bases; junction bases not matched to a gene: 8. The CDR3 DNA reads TGTGCCAGCAGCCCCCGGACTAGCGGGAGGGCCGGGCAAGAGACCCAGTACTTC. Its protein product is CASSPRTSGRAGQETQYF.

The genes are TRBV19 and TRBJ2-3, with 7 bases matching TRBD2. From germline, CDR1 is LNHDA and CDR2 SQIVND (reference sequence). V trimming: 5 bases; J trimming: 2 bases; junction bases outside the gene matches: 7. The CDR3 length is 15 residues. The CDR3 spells CASSSSGRSTDTQYF. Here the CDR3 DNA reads TGTGCCAGTAGTTCATCCGGGAGGTCCACAGATACGCAGTATTTT.

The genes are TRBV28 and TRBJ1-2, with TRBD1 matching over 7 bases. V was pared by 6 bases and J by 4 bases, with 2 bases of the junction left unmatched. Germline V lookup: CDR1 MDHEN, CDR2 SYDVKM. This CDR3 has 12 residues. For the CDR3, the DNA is TGTGCCAGCAGGACAGGGAGCTATGGCTACACCTTC. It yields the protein CASRTGSYGYTF.

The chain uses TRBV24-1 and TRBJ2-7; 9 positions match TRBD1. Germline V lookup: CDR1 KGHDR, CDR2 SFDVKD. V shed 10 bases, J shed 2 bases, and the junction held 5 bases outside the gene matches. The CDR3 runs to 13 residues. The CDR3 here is CATGGQGTYEQYF. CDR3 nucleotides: TGTGCCACTGGGGGACAGGGCACCTACGAGCAGTACTTC.

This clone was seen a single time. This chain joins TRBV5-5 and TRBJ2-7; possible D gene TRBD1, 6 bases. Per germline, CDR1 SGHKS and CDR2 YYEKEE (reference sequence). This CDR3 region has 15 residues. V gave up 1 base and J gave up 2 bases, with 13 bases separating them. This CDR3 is CASSLYRDITYEQYF. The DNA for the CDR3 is TGTGCCAGCAGCTTGTACCGGGACATCACCTACGAGCAGTACTTC.